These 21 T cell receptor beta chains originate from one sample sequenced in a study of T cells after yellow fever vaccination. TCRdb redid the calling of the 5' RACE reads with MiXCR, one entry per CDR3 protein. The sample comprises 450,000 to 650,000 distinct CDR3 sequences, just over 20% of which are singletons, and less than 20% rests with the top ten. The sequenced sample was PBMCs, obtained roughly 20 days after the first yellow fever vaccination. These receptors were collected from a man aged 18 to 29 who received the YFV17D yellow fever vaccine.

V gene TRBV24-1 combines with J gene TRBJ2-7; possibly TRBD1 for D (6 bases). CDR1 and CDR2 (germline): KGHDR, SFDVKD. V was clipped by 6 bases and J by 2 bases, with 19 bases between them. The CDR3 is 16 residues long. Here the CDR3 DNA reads TGTGCCACCAGTCCCTCCGACAGGCCATGGGCCTACGAGCAGTACGTC. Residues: CATSPSDRPWAYEQYV.

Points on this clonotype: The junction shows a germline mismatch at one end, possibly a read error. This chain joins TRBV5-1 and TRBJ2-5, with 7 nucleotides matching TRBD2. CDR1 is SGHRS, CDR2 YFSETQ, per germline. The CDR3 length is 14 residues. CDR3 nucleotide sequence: TGCGCCAGCGGCTTGACCGCGGGGGAGGAGACCCAGTACTTC. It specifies CASGLTAGEETQYF.

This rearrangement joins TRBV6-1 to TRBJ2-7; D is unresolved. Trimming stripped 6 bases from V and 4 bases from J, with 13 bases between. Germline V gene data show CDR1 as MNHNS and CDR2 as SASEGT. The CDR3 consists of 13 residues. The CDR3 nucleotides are TGTGCCAGCAGAGCTACAGCTCTTTACGAGCAGTACTTC. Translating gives CASRATALYEQYF.

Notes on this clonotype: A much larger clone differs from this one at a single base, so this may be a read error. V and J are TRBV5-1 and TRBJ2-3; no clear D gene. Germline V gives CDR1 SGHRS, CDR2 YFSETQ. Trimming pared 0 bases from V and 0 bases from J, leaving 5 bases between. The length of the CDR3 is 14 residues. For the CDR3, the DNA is TGCGCCAGCAGCTTGGCCGACAGCACAGATACGCAGTATTTT. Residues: CASSLADSTDTQYF.

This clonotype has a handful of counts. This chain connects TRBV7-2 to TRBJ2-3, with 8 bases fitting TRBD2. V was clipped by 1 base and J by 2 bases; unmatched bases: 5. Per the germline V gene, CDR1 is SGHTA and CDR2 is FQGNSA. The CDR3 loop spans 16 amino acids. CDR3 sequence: CASSLDWRGATDTQYF. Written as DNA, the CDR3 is TGTGCCAGCAGCTTAGACTGGCGGGGGGCCACAGATACGCAGTATTTT. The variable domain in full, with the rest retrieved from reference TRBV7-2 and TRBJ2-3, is GAGVSQSPSNKVTEKGKDVELRCDPISGHTALYWYRQSLGQGLEFLIYFQGNSAPDKSGLPSDRFSAERTGGSVSTLTIQRTQQEDSAVYLCASSLDWRGATDTQYFGPGTRLTVL.

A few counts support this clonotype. In nucleotides, the CDR3 is TGTGCCAGCACCACCCTAGCGTATAGCACAGATACGCAGTATTTT. It encodes CASTTLAYSTDTQYF. The chain recombines TRBV28 with TRBJ2-3; D possibly corresponds to TRBD2 (6 bases). Trimming removed 7 bases at V and 0 bases at J, with 14 bases between. The CDR3 loop spans 15 amino acids. CDR1 MDHEN and CDR2 SYDVKM come from the germline V gene. Based on the CDR3 plus reference TRBV28 and TRBJ2-3, the full variable domain is DVKVTQSSRYLVKRTGEKVFLECVQDMDHENMFWYRQDPGLGLRLIYFSYDVKMKEKGDIPEGYSVSREKKERFSLILESASTNQTSMYLCASTTLAYSTDTQYFGPGTRLTVL.

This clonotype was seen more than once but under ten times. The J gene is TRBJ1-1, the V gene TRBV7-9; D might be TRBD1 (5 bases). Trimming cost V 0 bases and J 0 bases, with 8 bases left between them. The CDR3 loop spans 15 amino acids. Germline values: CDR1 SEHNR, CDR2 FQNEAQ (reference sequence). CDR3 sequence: CASSLAQGLNTEAFF. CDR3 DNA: TGTGCCAGCAGCTTAGCGCAGGGCTTGAACACTGAAGCTTTCTTT. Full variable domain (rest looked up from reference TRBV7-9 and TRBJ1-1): DTGVSQNPRHKITKRGQNVTFRCDPISEHNRLYWYRQTLGQGPEFLTYFQNEAQLEKSRLLSDRFSAERPKGSFSTLEIQRTEQGDSAMYLCASSLAQGLNTEAFFGQGTRLTVV.

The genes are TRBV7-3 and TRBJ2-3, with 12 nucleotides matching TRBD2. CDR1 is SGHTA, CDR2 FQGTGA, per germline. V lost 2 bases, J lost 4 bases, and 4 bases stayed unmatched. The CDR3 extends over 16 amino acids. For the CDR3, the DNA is TGTGCCAGCAGCTTAGGACTAGCGGGATTATCAGATACGCAGTATTTT. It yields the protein CASSLGLAGLSDTQYF.

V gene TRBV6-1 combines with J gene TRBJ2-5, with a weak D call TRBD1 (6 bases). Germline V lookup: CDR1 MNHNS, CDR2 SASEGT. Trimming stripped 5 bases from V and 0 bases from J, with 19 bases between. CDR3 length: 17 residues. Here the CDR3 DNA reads TGTGCCAGCAGTCCCACCAGCCCGGGACAAGACCAAGAGACCCAGTACTTC. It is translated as CASSPTSPGQDQETQYF.

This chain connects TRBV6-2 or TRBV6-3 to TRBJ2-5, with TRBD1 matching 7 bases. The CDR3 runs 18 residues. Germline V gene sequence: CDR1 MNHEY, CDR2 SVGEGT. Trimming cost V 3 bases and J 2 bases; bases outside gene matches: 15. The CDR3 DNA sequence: TGTGCCAGCAGTTATAGATTTGAGAATCCGGGACAGCAAGAGACCCAGTACTTC. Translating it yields CASSYRFENPGQQETQYF.

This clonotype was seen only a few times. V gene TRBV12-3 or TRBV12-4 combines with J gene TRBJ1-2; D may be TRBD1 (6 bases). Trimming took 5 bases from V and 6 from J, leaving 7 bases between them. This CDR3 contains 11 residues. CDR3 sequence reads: CASSQGHGYTF. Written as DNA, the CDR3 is TGTGCCAGCAGTCAGGGGCATGGCTACACCTTC.

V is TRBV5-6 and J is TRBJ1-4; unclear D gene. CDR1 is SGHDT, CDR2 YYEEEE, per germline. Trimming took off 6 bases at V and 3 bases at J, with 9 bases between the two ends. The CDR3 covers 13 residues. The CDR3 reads CASIFGPNEKLFF. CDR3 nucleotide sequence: TGTGCCAGCATCTTCGGTCCTAATGAAAAACTGTTTTTT.

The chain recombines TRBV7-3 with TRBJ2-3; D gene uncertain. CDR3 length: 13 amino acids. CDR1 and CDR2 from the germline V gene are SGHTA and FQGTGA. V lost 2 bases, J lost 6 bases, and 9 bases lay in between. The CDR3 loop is CASSLSSLDTQYF. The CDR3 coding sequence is TGTGCCAGCAGCTTATCTTCATTGGATACGCAGTATTTT.

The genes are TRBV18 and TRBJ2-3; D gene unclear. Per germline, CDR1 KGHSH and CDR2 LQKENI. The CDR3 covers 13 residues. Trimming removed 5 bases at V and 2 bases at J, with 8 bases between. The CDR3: CASSSQTTDTQYF. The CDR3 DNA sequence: TGTGCCAGCTCATCGCAGACCACAGATACGCAGTATTTT.

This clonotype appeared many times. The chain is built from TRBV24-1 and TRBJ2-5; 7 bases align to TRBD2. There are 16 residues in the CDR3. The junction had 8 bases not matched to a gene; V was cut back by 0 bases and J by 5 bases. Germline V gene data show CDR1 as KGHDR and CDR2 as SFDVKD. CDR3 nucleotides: TGTGCCACCAGTGATTTGGCTAGCGGCGGCGTGGAGACCCAGTACTTC. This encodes CATSDLASGGVETQYF.

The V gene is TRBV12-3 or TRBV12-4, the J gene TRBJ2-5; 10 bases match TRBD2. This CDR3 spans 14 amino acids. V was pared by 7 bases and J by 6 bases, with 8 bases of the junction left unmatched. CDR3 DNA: TGTGCCAGCACTCGAGCGGGGGGGTCAAAGACCCAGTACTTC. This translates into CASTRAGGSKTQYF.

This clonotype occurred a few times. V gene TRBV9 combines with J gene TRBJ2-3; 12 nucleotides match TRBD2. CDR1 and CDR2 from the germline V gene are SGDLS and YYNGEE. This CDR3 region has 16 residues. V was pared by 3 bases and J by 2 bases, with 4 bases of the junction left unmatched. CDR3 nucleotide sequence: TGTGCCAGCAGCGCAAGACTAGCGGGGGTCACAGATACGCAGTATTTT. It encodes CASSARLAGVTDTQYF.

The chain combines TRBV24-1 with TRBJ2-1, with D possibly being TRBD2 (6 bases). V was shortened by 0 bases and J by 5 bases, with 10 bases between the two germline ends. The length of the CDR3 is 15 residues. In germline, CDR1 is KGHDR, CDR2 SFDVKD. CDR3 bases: TGTGCCACCAGTGATTTGGTCGGGGAGGACAATGAGCAGTTCTTC. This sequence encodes CATSDLVGEDNEQFF.

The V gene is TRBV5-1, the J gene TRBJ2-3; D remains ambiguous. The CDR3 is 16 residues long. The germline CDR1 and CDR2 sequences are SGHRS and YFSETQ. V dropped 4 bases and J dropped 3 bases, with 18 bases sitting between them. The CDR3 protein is CASSANPKMATDTQYF. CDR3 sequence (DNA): TGCGCCAGCAGCGCCAACCCCAAAATGGCTACAGATACGCAGTATTTT. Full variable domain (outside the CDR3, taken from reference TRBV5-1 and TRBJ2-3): KAGVTQTPRYLIKTRGQQVTLSCSPISGHRSVSWYQQTPGQGLQFLFEYFSETQRNKGNFPGRFSGRQFSNSRSEMNVSTLELGDSALYLCASSANPKMATDTQYFGPGTRLTVL.

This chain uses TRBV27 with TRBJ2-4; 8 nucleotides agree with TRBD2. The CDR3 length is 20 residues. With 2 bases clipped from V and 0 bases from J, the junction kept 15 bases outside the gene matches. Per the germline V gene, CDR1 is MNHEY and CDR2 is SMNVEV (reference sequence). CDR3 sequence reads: CASSLKSTGREGIAKNIQYF. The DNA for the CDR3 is TGTGCCAGCAGTTTAAAATCGACAGGCCGGGAGGGAATAGCCAAAAACATTCAGTACTTC.

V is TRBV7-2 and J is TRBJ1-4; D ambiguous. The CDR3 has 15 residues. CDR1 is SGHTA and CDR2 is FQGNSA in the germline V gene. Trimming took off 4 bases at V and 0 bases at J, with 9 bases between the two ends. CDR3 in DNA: TGTGCCAGCAGCTGGCGTGCTGCAACTAATGAAAAACTGTTTTTT. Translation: CASSWRAATNEKLFF.